This T cell receptor (beta chain) is from a study of PD-1 blockade in classical Hodgkin lymphoma. Study-wide findings and caveats: When nivolumab was started under 1 year after ASCT, patients were excluded.

TCRdb keeps only in-frame clones here, not all; method: immunoSEQ multiplex PCR. The sample yields tens of thousands of clones, around 71% seen once. With respect to this clone: The antigen is unknown.

The patients all showed relapse after autologous stem cell transplantation, while their brentuximab vedotin exposure varied. The patients, who had relapsed/refractory classical Hodgkin lymphoma, achieved best responses of complete response, partial response or progressive disease. CDR3 length: 14 amino acids. Trimming removed 3 bases from V and 4 bases from J, with 10 bases in between. Germline CDR1 KGHSH, CDR2 LQKENI. The TCR comes from a human donor with classical Hodgkin lymphoma. Sample: peripheral blood mononuclear cells (PBMCs), taken before the second cycle of nivolumab. This chain joins TRBV18 and TRBJ2-1; D may be TRBD1 (5 bases). The CDR3 region is CASSPSAGYNEQFF. The CDR3 DNA is TGTGCCAGCTCACCCAGTGCAGGGTACAATGAGCAGTTCTTC.